The rows below give T cell receptor beta chains drawn from one sample of a study of blood T cell repertoires in COVID-19. Assay used: immunoSEQ multiplex PCR; TCRdb lists only in-frame clones, some missing. The profile shows about 14,000 clones, approximately 88% of them singletons. Sequenced: peripheral blood. These receptors all stem from a human donor with active COVID-19. The donor label of this sample is uncertain. Both conserved end residues are part of each CDR3. D genes are given only for firm matches. Clone size is shown for a subset of rows, as once, few, many or a class of expanded clone.

NA NA TRBJ2-3 TRBV5-5 TGTGCCAGCAGCTCCCTTCGTAGAGATACGCAGTATTTT CASSSLRRDTQYF
NA NA TRBJ2-5 TRBV5-6 TGTGCCAGCAGCCAGACGGTCGGGGTGGAAGAGACCCAGTACTTC CASSQTVGVEETQYF
TRBD1 NA TRBJ2-7 TRBV4-2 TGTGCCAGCAGCCACCAGACAGGGGCGGGCTCCTACGAGCAGTACTTC CASSHQTGAGSYEQYF
NA NA TRBJ2-1 TRBV30 TGTGCCTGGAGCGACAGAGATGTGGGTTATGAGCAGTTCTTC CAWSDRDVGYEQFF
NA NA TRBJ2-2 TRBV5-4 TGTGCCAGCAGCCCCCCAGCGGGGAACACCGGGGAGCTGTTTTTT CASSPPAGNTGELFF
NA once TRBJ2-7 TRBV6-2/TRBV6-3 TGTGCCAGCAGCCGCATACTAGCTGGGGAGCAGTACTTC CASSRILAGEQYF
NA NA TRBJ1-1 TRBV7-6 TGTGCCAGCAGCCGCCCGGGGGCTGAAGCTTTCTTT CASSRPGAEAFF
NA NA TRBJ1-2 TRBV5-6 TGTGCCAGCAGCTTGGTTAGCGGCTATGGCTACACCTTC CASSLVSGYGYTF
TRBD1 NA TRBJ2-5 TRBV9 TGTGCCAGCAGCGTAGGAGGGGGCAAAGAGACCCAGTACTTC CASSVGGGKETQYF
TRBD2 NA TRBJ2-3 TRBV9 TGTGCCAGCAGCGTCGCGACTAGCGGGAGTAGCACAGATACGCAGTATTTT CASSVATSGSSTDTQYF
NA once TRBJ2-1 TRBV6-5 TGTGCCAGCAGTCATGACGGGGGCTACAATGAGCAGTTCTTC CASSHDGGYNEQFF
NA NA TRBJ2-5 TRBV4-3 TGCGCCAGCAGCCCAGGCCGAGGACTACAAGAGACCCAGTACTTC CASSPGRGLQETQYF
NA few TRBJ2-3 TRBV19 TGTGCCAGTAGGACTACCCAGGAAATCACAGATACGCAGTATTTT CASRTTQEITDTQYF
NA NA TRBJ1-2 TRBV21-1 TGTGCCAGCAGCAAAAGATACAGGACCCTTAACTATGGCTACACCTTC CASSKRYRTLNYGYTF
NA NA TRBJ2-3 TRBV29-1 TGCAGCGTTCGAACCGGAACCGCGGAATCAGATACGCAGTATTTT CSVRTGTAESDTQYF
NA NA TRBJ2-7 TRBV2 TGTGCCAGCAGGGTTCAGGGGAACTCCTACGAGCAGTACTTC CASRVQGNSYEQYF
NA NA TRBJ2-2 TRBV11-3 TGTGCCAGCAGCGCCCCGGACAACGCGAACACCGGGGAGCTGTTTTTT CASSAPDNANTGELFF
NA NA TRBJ2-1 TRBV7-9 TGTGCCAGCAGCTTAGGTGTTAGGGGCAATGAGCAGTTCTTC CASSLGVRGNEQFF
NA NA TRBJ2-7 TRBV11-2 TGTGCCAGCAGCCCTCTGACAGGCTCCTACGAGCAGTACTTC CASSPLTGSYEQYF
NA NA TRBJ1-1 TRBV5-1 TGCGCCAGCAGCTTGGGGACAGCGAACACTGAAGCTTTCTTT CASSLGTANTEAFF
TRBD1 NA TRBJ1-2 TRBV3-1/TRBV3-2 TGTGCCAGCAGCCAAGGGGACAGGGGGAACTATGGCTACACCTTC CASSQGDRGNYGYTF
TRBD1 NA TRBJ2-3 TRBV29-1 TGCAGCGTTGCGCCGGGACAGACGACAGATACGCAGTATTTT CSVAPGQTTDTQYF
NA NA TRBJ1-2 TRBV7-2 TGTGCCAGCAGCTTAACAGTCTATGGCTACACCTTC CASSLTVYGYTF
NA NA TRBJ2-5 TRBV7-2 TGTGCCAGCAGCTTACCCGGGTGGGAGACCCAGTACTTC CASSLPGWETQYF
NA once TRBJ2-1 TRBV4-3 TGCGCCAGCAGCCAAGATCTTAGCGGCGTCTACAATGAGCAGTTCTTC CASSQDLSGVYNEQFF
NA NA TRBJ2-3 TRBV5-1 TGCGCCAGCAGCTTGGACGGGGAGCCGAATACGCAGTATTTT CASSLDGEPNTQYF
TRBD1 NA TRBJ1-1 TRBV5-4 TGTGCCAGCAGCTTGGGACAGGGACAGGGGGTTGAAGCTTTCTTT CASSLGQGQGVEAFF
NA NA TRBJ1-4 TRBV29-1 TGCAGCGTCCGAGGTGCCTTAAGGGGGGAAAAACTGTTTTTT CSVRGALRGEKLFF
TRBD1 NA TRBJ2-5 TRBV19 TGTGCCAGTAGTATCTTAACCGGGACAGCTCAAGAGACCCAGTACTTC CASSILTGTAQETQYF